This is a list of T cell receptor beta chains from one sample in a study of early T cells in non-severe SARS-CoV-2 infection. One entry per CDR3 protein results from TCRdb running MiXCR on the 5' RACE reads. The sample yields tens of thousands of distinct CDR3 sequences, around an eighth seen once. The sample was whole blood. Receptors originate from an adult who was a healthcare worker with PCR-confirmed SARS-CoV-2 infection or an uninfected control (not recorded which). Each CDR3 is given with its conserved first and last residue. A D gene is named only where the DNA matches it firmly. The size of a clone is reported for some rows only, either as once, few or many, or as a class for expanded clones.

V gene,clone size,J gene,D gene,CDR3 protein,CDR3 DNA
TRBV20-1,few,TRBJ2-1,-,CSAVTSSYNEQFF,TGCAGTGCTGTTACGAGCTCCTACAATGAGCAGTTCTTC
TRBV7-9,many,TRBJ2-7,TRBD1,CASSSPGQSSYEQYF,TGTGCCAGCAGCTCACCGGGACAGAGCTCCTACGAGCAGTACTTC
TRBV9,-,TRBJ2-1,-,CASSVDSYNEQFF,TGTGCCAGCAGCGTAGACAGCTACAATGAGCAGTTCTTC
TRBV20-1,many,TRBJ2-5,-,CSARDSADWQFQETQYF,TGCAGTGCTAGAGATAGTGCAGATTGGCAATTCCAAGAGACCCAGTACTTC
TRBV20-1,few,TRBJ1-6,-,CSARDQGSPLHF,TGCAGTGCTAGAGATCAGGGTTCACCCCTCCACTTT
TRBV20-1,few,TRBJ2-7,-,CSARDPRPKNYEQYF,TGCAGTGCTAGAGATCCGAGACCAAAAAACTACGAGCAGTACTTC
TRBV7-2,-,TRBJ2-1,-,CASSPDSRSSPEQFF,TGTGCCAGCAGCCCAGACAGCCGGTCGTCCCCGGAGCAGTTCTTC
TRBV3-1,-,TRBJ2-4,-,CASSEGGNIQYF,TGTGCCAGCAGCGAAGGGGGGAACATTCAGTACTTC
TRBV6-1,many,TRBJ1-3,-,CASSGQWGSYSGNTIYF,TGTGCCAGCAGTGGACAGTGGGGCAGCTACTCTGGAAACACCATATATTTT
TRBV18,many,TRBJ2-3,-,CASSAGTSDTQYF,TGTGCCAGCTCAGCAGGGACCTCAGATACGCAGTATTTT
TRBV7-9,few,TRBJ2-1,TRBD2,CASSSAHSGRTLGRSNEQFF,TGTGCCAGCAGCTCCGCTCATAGCGGGAGGACCCTTGGCCGGTCCAATGAGCAGTTCTTC
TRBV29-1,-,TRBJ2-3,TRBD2,CSVTSSGRSDTQYF,TGCAGCGTAACGTCTAGCGGGAGATCAGATACGCAGTATTTT
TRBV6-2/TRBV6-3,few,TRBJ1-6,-,CASSSGLNSPLHF,TGTGCCAGCAGTTCAGGGCTGAATTCACCCCTCCACTTT
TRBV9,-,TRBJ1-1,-,CASSGDTGLVGAFF,TGTGCCAGCAGCGGAGATACAGGGCTCGTAGGGGCTTTCTTT
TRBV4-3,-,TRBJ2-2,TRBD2,CASSQDSLAGGTNTGELFF,TGCGCCAGCAGCCAAGATTCTCTAGCGGGAGGCACGAACACCGGGGAGCTGTTTTTT
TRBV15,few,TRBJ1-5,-,CATSVRGSNQPQHF,TGTGCCACCAGCGTAAGAGGTAGCAATCAGCCCCAGCATTTT
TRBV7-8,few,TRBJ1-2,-,CASRPGQNYGYTF,TGTGCCAGCAGGCCGGGACAAAACTATGGCTACACCTTC
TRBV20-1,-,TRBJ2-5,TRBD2,CSARDSGRAGETQYF,TGCAGTGCTAGGGACAGCGGGAGGGCCGGGGAGACCCAGTACTTC
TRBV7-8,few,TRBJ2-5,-,CASSRVTTRPQETQYF,TGTGCCAGCAGCCGAGTCACCACTAGGCCACAAGAGACCCAGTACTTC
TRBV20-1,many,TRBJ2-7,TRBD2,CSAREASGINNEQYF,TGCAGTGCTAGAGAGGCTAGCGGGATAAACAACGAGCAGTACTTC
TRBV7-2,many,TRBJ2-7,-,CASSTGRFEQYF,TGTGCCAGCAGCACCGGAAGATTCGAGCAGTACTTC
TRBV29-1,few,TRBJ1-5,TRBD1,CSEVTGTGINQPQHF,TGCAGCGAAGTTACTGGGACAGGTATCAATCAGCCCCAGCATTTT
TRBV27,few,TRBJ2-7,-,CASSFDKDYEQYF,TGTGCCAGCAGTTTCGACAAAGACTACGAGCAGTACTTC
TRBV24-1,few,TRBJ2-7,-,CATSDLRDTSYEQYF,TGTGCCACCAGTGATTTGCGGGACACCTCCTACGAGCAGTACTTC
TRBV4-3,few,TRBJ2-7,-,CASSHLHTTPSYEQYF,TGCGCCAGCAGCCATCTGCATACAACCCCGTCCTACGAGCAGTACTTC
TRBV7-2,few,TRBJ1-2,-,CASSFVGASYGYTF,TGTGCCAGCAGCTTCGTAGGGGCTTCCTATGGCTACACCTTC
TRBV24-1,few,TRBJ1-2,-,CATSDSQGRNYGYTF,TGTGCCACCAGTGATTCCCAGGGCCGAAACTATGGCTACACCTTC
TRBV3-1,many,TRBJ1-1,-,CASSQWRSNPTEAFF,TGTGCCAGCAGCCAATGGCGGTCGAACCCGACTGAAGCTTTCTTT
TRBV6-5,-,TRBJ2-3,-,CASSYRDTQYF,TGTGCCAGCAGCTACCGAGATACGCAGTATTTT
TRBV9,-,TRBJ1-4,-,CASSVYLGFNEKLSF,TGTGCCAGCAGCGTATATCTGGGTTTTAATGAAAAACTGTCTTTT
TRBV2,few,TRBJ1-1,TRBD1,CASRQGINTEAFF,TGTGCCAGCAGACAGGGGATTAACACTGAAGCTTTCTTT
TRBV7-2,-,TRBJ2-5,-,CASSLVGTQETQYF,TGTGCCAGCAGCTTAGTCGGGACTCAAGAGACCCAGTACTTC
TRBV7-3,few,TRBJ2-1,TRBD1,CASSLDRGLVNEQFF,TGTGCCAGCAGCTTAGACAGGGGGCTGGTCAATGAGCAGTTCTTC
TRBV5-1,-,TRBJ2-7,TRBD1,CASSPGQVGPNEQYF,TGCGCCAGCAGCCCAGGACAGGTGGGCCCCAACGAGCAGTACTTC
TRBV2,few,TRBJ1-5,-,CASSVSRGANQPQHF,TGTGCCAGCAGTGTTAGTCGGGGCGCCAATCAGCCCCAGCATTTT
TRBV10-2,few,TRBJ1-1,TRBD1,CASSERGRGPGQAFF,TGCGCCAGCAGTGAGAGGGGGCGCGGACCAGGGCAAGCTTTCTTT
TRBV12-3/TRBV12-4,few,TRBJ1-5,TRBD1,CASSLGDRRLGHF,TGTGCCAGCAGTTTAGGGGACAGGCGGTTGGGGCATTTT
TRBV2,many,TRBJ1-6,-,CASSVAGDTSPLHF,TGTGCCAGCAGTGTTGCAGGGGATACTTCACCCCTCCACTTT
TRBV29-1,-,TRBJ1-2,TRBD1,CSVGRGGDGYTF,TGCAGCGTTGGTAGAGGGGGCGATGGCTACACCTTC
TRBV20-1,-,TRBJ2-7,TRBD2,CSARVGRLAGVLEQYF,TGCAGTGCTAGAGTTGGGCGGCTAGCGGGAGTTCTCGAGCAGTACTTC